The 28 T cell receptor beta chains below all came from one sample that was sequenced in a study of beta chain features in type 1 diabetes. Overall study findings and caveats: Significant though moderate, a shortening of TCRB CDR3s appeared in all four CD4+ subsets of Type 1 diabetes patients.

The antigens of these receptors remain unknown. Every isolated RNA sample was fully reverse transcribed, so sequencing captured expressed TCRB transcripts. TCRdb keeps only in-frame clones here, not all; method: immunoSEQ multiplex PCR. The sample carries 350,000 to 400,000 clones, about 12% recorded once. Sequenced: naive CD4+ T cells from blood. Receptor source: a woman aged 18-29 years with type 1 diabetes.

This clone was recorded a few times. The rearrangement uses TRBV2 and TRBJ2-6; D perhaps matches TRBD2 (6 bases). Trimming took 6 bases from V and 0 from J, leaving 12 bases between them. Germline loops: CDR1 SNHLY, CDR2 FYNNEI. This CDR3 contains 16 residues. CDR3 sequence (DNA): TGTGCCAGCAGGTCACGGGGGTACTCTGGGGCCAACGTCCTGACTTTC. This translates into CASRSRGYSGANVLTF.

The CDR3 DNA is TGCGCCAGCAGCTTAGGGACAGCTAACGTCTACGAGCAGTACTTC. Translating gives CASSLGTANVYEQYF. V is TRBV5-1 and J is TRBJ2-7; 7 bases are shared with TRBD1. This CDR3 spans 15 amino acids. Losses at the gene ends were 2 bases for V and 3 bases for J; bases not matched to a gene: 8. Germline values: CDR1 SGHRS, CDR2 YFSETQ.

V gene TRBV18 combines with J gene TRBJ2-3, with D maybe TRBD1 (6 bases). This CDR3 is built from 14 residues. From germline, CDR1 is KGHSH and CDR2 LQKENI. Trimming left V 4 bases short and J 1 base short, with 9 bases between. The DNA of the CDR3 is TGTGCCAGCTCACTCCGACAGGGCACAGATACGCAGTATTTT. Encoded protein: CASSLRQGTDTQYF.

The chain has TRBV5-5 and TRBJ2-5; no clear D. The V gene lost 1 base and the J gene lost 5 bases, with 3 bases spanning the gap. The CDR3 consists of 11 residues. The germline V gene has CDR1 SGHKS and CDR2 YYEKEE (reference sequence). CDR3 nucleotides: TGTGCCAGCAGCTTGTCTGAGACCCAGTACTTC. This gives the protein CASSLSETQYF.

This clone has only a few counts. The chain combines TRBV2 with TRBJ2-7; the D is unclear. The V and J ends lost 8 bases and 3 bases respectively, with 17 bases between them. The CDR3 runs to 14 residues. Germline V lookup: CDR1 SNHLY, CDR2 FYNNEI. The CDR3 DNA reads TGTGCCAGCGGTCGTCAGGCCTCCTACTACGAGCAGTACTTC. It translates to CASGRQASYYEQYF.

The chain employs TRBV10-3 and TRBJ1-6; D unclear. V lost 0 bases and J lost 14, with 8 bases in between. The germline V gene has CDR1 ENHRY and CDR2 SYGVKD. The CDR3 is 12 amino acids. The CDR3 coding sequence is TGTGCCATCAGTGAGTCGACTACCTCCCTCCACTTT. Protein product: CAISESTTSLHF.

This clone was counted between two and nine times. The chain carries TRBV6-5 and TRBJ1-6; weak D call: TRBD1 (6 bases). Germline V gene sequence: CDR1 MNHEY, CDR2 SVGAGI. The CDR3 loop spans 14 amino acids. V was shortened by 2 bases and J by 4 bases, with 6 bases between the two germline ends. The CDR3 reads CASSYGQYNSPLHF. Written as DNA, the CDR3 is TGTGCCAGCAGTTACGGACAGTATAATTCACCCCTCCACTTT.

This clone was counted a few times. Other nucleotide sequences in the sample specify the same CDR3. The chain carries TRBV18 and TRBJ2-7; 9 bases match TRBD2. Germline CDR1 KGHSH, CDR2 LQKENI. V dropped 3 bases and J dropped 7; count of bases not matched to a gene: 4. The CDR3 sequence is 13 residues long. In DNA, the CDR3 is TGTGCCAGCTCACCTTCCCTAGCGGGGGAGCAGTACTTC. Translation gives CASSPSLAGEQYF.

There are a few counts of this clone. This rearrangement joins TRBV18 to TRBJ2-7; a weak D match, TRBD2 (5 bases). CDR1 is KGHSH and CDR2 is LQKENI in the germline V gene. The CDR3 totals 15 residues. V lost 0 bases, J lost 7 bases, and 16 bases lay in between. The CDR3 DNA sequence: TGTGCCAGCTCACCACCTACCACCCCCTCGGGGGAGCAGTACTTC. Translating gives CASSPPTTPSGEQYF.

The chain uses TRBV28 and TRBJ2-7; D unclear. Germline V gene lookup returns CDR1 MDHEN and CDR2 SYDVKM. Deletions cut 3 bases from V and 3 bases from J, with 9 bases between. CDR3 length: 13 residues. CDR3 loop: CASSLWQNYEQYF. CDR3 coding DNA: TGTGCCAGCAGTTTGTGGCAAAACTACGAGCAGTACTTC.

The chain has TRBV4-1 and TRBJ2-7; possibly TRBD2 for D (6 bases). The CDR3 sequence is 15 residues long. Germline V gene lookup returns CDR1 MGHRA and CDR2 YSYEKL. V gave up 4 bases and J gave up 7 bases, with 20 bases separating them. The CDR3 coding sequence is TGCGCCAGCAGCCCCGGAGGGTTGTGGGCTAAAGAGCAGTACTTC. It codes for CASSPGGLWAKEQYF.

CDR3: CASSVRGIGMETQYF. DNA of the CDR3: TGTGCCAGCAGCGTCCGGGGTATCGGTATGGAGACCCAGTACTTC. The V call is TRBV11-3, the J call TRBJ2-5; the D gene is possibly TRBD2 (5 bases). V dropped 5 bases and J dropped 5 bases, with 18 bases sitting between them. There are 15 residues in the CDR3. Germline values: CDR1 SGHNT, CDR2 YENEEA.

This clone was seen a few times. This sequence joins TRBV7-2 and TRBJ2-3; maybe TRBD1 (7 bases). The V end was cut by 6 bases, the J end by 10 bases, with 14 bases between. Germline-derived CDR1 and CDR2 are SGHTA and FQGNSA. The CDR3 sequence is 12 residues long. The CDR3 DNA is TGTGCCAGCAGTCAGACCAGGGGGGCGCAGTATTTT. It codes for CASSQTRGAQYF.

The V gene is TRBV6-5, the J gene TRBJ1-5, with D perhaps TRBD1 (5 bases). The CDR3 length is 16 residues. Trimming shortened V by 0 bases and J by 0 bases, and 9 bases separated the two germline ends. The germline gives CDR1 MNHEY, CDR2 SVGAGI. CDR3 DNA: TGTGCCAGCAGTTACTCAGCAGGGAATAGCAATCAGCCCCAGCATTTT. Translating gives CASSYSAGNSNQPQHF.

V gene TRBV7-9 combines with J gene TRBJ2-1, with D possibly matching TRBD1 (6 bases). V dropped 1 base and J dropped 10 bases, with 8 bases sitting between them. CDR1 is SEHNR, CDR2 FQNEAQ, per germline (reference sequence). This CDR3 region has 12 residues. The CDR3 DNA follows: TGTGCCAGCAGCTTAGGAAGGGGGGAGCAGTTCTTC. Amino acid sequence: CASSLGRGEQFF.

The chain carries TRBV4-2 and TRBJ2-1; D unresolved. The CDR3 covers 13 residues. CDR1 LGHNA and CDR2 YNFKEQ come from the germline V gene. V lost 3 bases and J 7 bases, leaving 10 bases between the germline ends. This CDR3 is CASSQQTRNEQFF. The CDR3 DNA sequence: TGTGCCAGCAGCCAGCAAACTCGGAATGAGCAGTTCTTC.

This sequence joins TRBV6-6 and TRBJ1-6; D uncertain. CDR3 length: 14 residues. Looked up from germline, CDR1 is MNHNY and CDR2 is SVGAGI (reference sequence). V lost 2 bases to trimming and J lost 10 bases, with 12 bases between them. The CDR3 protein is CASSYGQISSPLHF. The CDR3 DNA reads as TGTGCCAGCAGTTACGGGCAGATAAGCTCACCCCTCCACTTT.

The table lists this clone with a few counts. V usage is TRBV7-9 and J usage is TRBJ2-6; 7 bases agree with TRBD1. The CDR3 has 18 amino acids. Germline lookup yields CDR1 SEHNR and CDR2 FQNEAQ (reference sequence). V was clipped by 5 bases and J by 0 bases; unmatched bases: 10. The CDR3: CASSIQGVESSGANVLTF. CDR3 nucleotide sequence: TGTGCCAGCAGCATTCAGGGGGTCGAGAGCTCTGGGGCCAACGTCCTGACTTTC.

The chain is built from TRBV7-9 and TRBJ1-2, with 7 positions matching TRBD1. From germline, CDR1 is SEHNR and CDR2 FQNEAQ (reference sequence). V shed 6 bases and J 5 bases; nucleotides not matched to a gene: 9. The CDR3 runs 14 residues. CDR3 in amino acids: CASSQLQGWYGYTF. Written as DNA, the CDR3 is TGTGCCAGCAGTCAATTACAGGGGTGGTATGGCTACACCTTC.

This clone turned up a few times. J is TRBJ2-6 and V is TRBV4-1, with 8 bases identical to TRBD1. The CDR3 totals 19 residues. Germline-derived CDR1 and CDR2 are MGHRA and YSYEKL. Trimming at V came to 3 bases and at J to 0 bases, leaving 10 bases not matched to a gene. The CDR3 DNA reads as TGCGCCAGCAGCCAGCCCCGAGGGACAGGAGTCTCTGGGGCCAACGTCCTGACTTTC. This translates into CASSQPRGTGVSGANVLTF.

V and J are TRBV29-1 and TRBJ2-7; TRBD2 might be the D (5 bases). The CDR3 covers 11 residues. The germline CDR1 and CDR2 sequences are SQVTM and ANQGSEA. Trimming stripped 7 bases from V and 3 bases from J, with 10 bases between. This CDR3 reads CSGTEGYEQYF. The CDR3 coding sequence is TGCAGCGGCACTGAGGGCTACGAGCAGTACTTC.

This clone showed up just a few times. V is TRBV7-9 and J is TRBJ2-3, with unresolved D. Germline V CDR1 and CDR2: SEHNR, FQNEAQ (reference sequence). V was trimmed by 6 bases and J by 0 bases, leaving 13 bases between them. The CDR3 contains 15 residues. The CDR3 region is CASSHRSPSTDTQYF. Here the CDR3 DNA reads TGTGCCAGCAGTCACCGTAGCCCGAGCACAGATACGCAGTATTTT. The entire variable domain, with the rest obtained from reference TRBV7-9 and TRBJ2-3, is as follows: DTGVSQNPRHKITKRGQNVTFRCDPISEHNRLYWYRQTLGQGPEFLTYFQNEAQLEKSRLLSDRFSAERPKGSFSTLEIQRTEQGDSAMYLCASSHRSPSTDTQYFGPGTRLTVL.

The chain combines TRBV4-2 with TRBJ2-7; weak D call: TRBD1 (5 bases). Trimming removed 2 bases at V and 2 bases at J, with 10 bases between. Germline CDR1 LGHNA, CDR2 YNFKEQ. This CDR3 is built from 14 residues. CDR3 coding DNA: TGTGCCAGCAGCCAACCTCAGGGCCCCTACGAGCAGTACTTC. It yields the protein CASSQPQGPYEQYF.

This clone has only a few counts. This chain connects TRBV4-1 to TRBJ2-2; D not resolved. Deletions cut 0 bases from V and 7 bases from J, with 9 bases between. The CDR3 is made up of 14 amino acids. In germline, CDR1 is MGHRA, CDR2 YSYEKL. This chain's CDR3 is CASSQDVRRGELFF. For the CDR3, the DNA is TGCGCCAGCAGCCAAGATGTCAGGCGCGGGGAGCTGTTTTTT.

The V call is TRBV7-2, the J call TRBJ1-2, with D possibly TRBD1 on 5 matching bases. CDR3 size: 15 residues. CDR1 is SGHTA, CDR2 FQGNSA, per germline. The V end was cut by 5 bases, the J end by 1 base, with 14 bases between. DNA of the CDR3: TGTGCCAGCAGCCTCCGGACACCCCATAACTATGGCTACACCTTC. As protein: CASSLRTPHNYGYTF.

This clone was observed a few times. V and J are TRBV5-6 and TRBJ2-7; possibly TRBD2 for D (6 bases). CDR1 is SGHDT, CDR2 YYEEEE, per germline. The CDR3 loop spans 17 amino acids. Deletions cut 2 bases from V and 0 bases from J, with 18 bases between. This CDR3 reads CASSLYGTSTSSYEQYF. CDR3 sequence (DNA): TGTGCCAGCAGCTTATACGGGACTTCTACTAGCTCCTACGAGCAGTACTTC.

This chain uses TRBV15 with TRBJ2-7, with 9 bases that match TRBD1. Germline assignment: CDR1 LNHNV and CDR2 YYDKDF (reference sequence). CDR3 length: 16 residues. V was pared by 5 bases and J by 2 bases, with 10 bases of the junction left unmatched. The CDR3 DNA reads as TGTGCCACCAGCTCCATTCCGGGACAGGGCACCTACGAGCAGTACTTC. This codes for CATSSIPGQGTYEQYF.

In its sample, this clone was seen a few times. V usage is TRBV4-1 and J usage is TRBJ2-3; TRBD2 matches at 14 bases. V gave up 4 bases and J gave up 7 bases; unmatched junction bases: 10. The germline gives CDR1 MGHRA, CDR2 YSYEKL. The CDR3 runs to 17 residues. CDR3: CASSLPLGTSGSYTQYF. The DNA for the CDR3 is TGCGCCAGCAGCCTCCCTCTCGGGACTAGCGGGAGCTATACGCAGTATTTT.